This entry describes one T cell receptor (beta chain). Other DNA sequences within the sample encode an identical CDR3. The data stem from a study of blood T cell repertoires in COVID-19. Study details: T cells, B-cell-depleted T cells, or PBMCs supplied cDNA or gDNA.

As originally analysed: Nucleated cell number was recorded as an estimate derived from reference gene primer amplification. Measured with immunoSEQ multiplex PCR; TCRdb has only the in-frame clones, and not every one. That table supplies the V and J calls and clone size; D and trimming were determined from the DNA. Of over 150,000 clones in the sample, approximately 90% were seen once. This CDR3 region has 11 residues. CDR1 and CDR2 (germline): GTSNPN, SVGIG (reference sequence). With 5 bases removed from V and 3 bases from J, the gap between germline ends came to 5 bases. The rearrangement joins TRBV30 to TRBJ2-1, with D maybe TRBD1 (5 bases). The receptor was isolated from a woman aged 55 to 70 who had recovered from COVID-19. The sequencing sample was made of peripheral blood. The CDR3 reads CAWDSYNEQFF. CDR3 sequence (DNA): TGTGCCTGGGACAGCTACAATGAGCAGTTCTTC.